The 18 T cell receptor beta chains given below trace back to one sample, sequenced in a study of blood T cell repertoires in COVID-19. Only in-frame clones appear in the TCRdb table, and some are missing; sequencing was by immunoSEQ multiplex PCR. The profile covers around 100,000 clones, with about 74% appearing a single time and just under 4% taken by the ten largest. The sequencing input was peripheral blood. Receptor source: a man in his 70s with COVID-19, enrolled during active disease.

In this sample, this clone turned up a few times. The CDR3 is CASSPVAYEPDGYTF. The CDR3 DNA follows: TGTGCCAGCTCACCAGTAGCGTATGAGCCTGATGGCTACACCTTC. The chain combines TRBV18 with TRBJ1-2; D ambiguous. The CDR3 extends over 15 amino acids. Trimming took off 2 bases at V and 6 bases at J, with 16 bases between the two ends. The germline V gene encodes CDR1 KGHSH and CDR2 LQKENI.

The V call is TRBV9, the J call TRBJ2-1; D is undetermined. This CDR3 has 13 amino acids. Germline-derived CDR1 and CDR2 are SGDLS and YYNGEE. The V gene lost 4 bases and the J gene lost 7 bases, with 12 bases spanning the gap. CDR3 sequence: CASSLVVGNEQFF. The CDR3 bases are TGTGCCAGCAGCTTGGTCGTCGGGAATGAGCAGTTCTTC.

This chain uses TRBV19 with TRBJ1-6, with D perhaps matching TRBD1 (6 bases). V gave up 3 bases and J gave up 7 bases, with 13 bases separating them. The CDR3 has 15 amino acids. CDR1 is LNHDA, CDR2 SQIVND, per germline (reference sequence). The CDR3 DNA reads TGTGCCAGTAGTATCCTACAGGGCGGCAATTCACCCCTCCACTTT. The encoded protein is CASSILQGGNSPLHF. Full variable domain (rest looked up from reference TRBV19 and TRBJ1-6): DGGITQSPKYLFRKEGQNVTLSCEQNLNHDAMYWYRQDPGQGLRLIYYSQIVNDFQKGDIAEGYSVSREKKESFPLTVTSAQKNPTAFYLCASSILQGGNSPLHFGNGTRLTVT.

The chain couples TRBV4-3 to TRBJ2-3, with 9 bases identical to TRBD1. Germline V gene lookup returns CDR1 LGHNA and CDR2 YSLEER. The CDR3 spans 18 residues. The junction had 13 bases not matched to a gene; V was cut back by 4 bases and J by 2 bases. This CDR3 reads CASSRGQGQVGFTDTQYF. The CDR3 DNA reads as TGCGCCAGCAGCCGCGGACAGGGGCAGGTTGGATTCACAGATACGCAGTATTTT.

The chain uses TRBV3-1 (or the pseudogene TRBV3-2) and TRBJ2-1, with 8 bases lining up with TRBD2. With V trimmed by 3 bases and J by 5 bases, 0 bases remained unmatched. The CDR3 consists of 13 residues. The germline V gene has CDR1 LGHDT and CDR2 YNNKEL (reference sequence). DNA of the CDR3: TGTGCCAGCAGCCAGGGACTAGACAATGAGCAGTTCTTC. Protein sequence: CASSQGLDNEQFF.

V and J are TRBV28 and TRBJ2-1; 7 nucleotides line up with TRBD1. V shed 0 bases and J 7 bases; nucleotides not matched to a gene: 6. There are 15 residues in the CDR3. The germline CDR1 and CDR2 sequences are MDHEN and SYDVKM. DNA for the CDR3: TGTGCCAGCAGTTTATGGGAGACAGGGTCAAATGAGCAGTTCTTC. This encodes CASSLWETGSNEQFF.

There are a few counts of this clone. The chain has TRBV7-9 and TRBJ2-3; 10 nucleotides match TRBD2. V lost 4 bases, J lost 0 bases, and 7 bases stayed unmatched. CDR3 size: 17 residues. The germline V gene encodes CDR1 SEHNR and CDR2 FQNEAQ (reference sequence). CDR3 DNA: TGTGCCAGCAGCTCACTCCCGGGACTAGCGAGCACAGATACGCAGTATTTT. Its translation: CASSSLPGLASTDTQYF.

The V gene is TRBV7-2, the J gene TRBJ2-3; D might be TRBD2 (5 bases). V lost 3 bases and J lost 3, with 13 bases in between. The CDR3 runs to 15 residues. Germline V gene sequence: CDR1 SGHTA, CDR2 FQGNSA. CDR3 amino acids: CASSLTMIGTDTQYF. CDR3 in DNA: TGTGCCAGCAGCTTGACTATGATCGGGACAGATACGCAGTATTTT.

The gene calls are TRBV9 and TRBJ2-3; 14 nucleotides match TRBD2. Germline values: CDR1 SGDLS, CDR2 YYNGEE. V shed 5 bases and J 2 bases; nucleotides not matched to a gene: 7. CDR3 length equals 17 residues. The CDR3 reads CASRPGTSGRHTDTQYF. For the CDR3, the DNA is TGTGCCAGCAGGCCAGGGACTAGCGGGAGACACACAGATACGCAGTATTTT.

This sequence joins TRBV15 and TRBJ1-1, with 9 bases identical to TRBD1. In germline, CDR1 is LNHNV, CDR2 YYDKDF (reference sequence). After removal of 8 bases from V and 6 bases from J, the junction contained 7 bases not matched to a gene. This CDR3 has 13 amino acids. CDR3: CATSGTGRAEAFF. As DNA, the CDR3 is TGTGCCACCTCCGGGACAGGGAGGGCTGAAGCTTTCTTT.

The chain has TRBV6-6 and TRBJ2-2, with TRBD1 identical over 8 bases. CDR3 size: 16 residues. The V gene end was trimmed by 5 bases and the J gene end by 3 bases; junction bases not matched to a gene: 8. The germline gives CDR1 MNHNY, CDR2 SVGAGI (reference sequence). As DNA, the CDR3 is TGTGCCAGCAGTATGACAGGGGTGCGGGACACCGGGGAGCTGTTTTTT. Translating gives CASSMTGVRDTGELFF.

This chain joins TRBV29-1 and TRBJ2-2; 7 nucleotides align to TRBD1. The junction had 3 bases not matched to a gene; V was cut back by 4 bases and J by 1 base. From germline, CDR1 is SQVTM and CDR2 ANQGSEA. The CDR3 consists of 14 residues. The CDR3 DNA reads TGCAGCGTTGCTAGGGGGCGGAACACCGGGGAGCTGTTTTTT. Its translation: CSVARGRNTGELFF.

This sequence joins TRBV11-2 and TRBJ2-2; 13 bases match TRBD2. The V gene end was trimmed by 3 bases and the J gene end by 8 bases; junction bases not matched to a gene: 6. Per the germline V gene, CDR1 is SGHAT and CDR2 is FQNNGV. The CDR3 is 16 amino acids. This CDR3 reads CASSFGLAGAGGELFF. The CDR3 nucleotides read TGTGCCAGCAGCTTCGGACTAGCGGGAGCAGGAGGGGAGCTGTTTTTT.

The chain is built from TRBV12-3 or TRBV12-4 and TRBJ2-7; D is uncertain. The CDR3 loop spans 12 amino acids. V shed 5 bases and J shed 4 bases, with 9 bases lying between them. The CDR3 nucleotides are TGTGCCAGCAGTCTTACAGATTACGAGCAGTACTTC. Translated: CASSLTDYEQYF.

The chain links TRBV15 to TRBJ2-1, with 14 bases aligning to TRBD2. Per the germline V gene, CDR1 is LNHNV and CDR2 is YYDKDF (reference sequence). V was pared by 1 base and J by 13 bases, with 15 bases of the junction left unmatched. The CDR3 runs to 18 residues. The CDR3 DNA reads TGTGCCACCAGCAGAGGACGGGGATTCGGGACTAGCGGGAGAGAACAGTTCTTC. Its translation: CATSRGRGFGTSGREQFF. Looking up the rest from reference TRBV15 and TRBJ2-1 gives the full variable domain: DAMVIQNPRYQVTQFGKPVTLSCSQTLNHNVMYWYQQKSSQAPKLLFHYYDKDFNNEADTPDNFQSRRPNTSFCFLDIRSPGLGDTAMYLCATSRGRGFGTSGREQFFGPGTRLTVL.

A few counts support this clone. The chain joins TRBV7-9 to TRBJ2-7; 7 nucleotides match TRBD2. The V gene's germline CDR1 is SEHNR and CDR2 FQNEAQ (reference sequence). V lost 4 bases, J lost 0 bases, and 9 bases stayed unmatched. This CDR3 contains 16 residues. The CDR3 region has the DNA TGTGCCAGCAGCTCCCACCAGCGCGGGAGCTCCTACGAGCAGTACTTC. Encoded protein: CASSSHQRGSSYEQYF.

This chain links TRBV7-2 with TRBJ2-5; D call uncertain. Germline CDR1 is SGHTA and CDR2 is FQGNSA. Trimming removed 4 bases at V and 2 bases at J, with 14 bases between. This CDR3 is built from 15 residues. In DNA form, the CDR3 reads TGTGCCAGCAGCTATCCCAATGGGCCTCAAGAGACCCAGTACTTC. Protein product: CASSYPNGPQETQYF.

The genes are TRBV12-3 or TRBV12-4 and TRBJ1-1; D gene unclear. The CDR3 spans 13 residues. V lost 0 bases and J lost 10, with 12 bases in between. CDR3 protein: CASSLAMAGGAFF. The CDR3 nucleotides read TGTGCCAGCAGTTTAGCGATGGCAGGTGGAGCTTTCTTT.